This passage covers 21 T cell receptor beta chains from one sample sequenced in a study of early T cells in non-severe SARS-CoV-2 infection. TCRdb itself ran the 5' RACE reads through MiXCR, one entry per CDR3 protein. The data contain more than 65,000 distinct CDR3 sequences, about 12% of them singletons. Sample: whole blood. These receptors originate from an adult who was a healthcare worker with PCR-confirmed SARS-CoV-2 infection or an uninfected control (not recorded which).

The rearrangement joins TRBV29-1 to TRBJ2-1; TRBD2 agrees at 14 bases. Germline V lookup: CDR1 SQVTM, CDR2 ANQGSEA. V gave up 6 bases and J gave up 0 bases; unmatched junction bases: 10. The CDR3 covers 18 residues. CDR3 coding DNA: TGCAGCGTAGGACTAGCGGGAGGAACGGGGAGCTCCTACAATGAGCAGTTCTTC. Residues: CSVGLAGGTGSSYNEQFF.

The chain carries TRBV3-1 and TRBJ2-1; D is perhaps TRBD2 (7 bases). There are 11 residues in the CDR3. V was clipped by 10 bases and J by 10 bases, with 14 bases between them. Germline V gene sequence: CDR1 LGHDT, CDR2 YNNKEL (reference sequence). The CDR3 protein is CATRGADEQFF. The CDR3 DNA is TGTGCCACCCGGGGGGCCGACGAGCAGTTCTTC.

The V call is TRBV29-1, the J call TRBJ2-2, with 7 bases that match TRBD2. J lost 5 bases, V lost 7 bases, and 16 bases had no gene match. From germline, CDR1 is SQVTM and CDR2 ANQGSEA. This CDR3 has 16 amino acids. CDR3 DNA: TGCAGCGGTCACTCCCCGGGGGGAGGGAGGACCGGGGAGCTGTTTTTT. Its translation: CSGHSPGGGRTGELFF.

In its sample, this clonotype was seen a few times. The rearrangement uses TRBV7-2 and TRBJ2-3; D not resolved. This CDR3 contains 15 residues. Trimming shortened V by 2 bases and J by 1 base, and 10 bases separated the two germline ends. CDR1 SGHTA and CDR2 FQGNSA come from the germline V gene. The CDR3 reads CASSLSGLGTDTQYF. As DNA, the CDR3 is TGTGCCAGCAGCTTATCAGGCCTGGGCACAGATACGCAGTATTTT.

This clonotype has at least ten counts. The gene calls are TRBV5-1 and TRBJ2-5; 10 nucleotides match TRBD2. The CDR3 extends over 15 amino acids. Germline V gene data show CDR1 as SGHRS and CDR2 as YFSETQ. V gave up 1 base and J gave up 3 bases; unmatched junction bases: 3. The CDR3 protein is CASSLTGTSEETQYF. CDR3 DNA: TGCGCCAGCAGCTTGACCGGGACTAGCGAAGAGACCCAGTACTTC.

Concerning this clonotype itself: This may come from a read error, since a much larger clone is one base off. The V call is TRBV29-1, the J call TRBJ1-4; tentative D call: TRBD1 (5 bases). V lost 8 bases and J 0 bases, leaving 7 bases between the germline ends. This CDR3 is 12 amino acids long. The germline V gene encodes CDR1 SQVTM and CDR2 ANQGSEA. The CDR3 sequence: CSPGTTNEKLFF. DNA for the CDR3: TGCAGCCCAGGGACAACTAATGAAAAACTGTTTTTT.

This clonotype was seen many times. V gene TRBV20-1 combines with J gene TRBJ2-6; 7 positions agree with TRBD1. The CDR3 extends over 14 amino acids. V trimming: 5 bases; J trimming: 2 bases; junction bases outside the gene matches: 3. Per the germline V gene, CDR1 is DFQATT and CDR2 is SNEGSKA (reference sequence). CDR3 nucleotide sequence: TGCAGTGCTGCCGACAGGGCTGGGGCCAACGTCCTGACTTTC. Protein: CSAADRAGANVLTF.

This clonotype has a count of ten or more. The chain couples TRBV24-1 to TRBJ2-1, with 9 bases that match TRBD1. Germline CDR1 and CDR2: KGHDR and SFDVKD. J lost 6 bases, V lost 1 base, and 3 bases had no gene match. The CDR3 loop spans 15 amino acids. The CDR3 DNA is TGTGCCACCAGTGATTTTAAGGGACAGGGCAATGAGCAGTTCTTC. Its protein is CATSDFKGQGNEQFF.

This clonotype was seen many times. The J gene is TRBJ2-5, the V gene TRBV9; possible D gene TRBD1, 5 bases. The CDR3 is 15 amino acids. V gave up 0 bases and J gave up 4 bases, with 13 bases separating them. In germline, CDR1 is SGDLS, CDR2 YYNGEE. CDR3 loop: CASSVEGLDSETQYF. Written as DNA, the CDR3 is TGTGCCAGCAGCGTAGAGGGGCTAGATTCAGAGACCCAGTACTTC.

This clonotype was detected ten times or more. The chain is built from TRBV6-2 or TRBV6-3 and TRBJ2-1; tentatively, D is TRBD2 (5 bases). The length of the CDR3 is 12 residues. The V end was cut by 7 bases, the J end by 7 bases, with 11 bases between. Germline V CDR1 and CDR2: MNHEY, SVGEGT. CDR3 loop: CASKTGWNEQFF. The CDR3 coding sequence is TGTGCCAGCAAAACGGGGTGGAATGAGCAGTTCTTC.

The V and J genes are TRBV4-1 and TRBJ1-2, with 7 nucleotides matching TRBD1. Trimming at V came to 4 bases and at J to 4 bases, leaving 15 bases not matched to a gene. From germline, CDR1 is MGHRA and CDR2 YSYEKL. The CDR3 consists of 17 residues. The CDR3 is CASSPLGATGRPYGYTF. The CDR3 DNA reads TGCGCCAGCAGCCCGCTGGGAGCGACAGGGAGGCCCTATGGCTACACCTTC.

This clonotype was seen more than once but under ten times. The CDR3 bases are TGTGCCAGCAGTGGGACAGGGAGCGTCACTGAAGCTTTCTTT. Residues: CASSGTGSVTEAFF. The chain combines TRBV7-9 with TRBJ1-1, with 9 bases aligning to TRBD1. The CDR3 is 14 amino acids. The V segment lost 6 bases and the J segment 4 bases; nucleotides outside the gene matches: 6. CDR1 is SEHNR and CDR2 is FQNEAQ in the germline V gene (reference sequence).

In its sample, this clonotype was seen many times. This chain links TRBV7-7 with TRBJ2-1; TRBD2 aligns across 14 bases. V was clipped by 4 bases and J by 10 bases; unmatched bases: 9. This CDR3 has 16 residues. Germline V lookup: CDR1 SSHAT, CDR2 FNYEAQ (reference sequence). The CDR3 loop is CASSSSGTSGRREQFF. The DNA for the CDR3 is TGTGCCAGCAGCTCCTCCGGGACTAGCGGGAGAAGGGAGCAGTTCTTC. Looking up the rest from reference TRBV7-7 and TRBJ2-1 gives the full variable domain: GAGVSQSPRYKVTKRGQDVTLRCDPISSHATLYWYQQALGQGPEFLTYFNYEAQPDKSGLPSDRFSAERPEGSISTLTIQRTEQRDSAMYRCASSSSGTSGRREQFFGPGTRLTVL.

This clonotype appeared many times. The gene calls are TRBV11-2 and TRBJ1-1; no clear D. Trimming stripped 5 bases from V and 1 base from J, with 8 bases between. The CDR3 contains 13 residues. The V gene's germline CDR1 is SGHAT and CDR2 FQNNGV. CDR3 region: CASSPRPNTEAFF. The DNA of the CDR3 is TGTGCCAGCAGCCCGAGACCGAACACTGAAGCTTTCTTT. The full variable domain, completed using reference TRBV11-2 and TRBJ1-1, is EAGVAQSPRYKIIEKRQSVAFWCNPISGHATLYWYQQILGQGPKLLIQFQNNGVVDDSQLPKDRFSAERLKGVDSTLKIQPAKLEDSAVYLCASSPRPNTEAFFGQGTRLTVV.

The CDR3 loop is CASSGTSGSGLDEQFF. Here the CDR3 DNA reads TGTGCCAGCAGTGGGACTAGCGGGAGCGGTCTCGATGAGCAGTTCTTC. The V call is TRBV7-3, the J call TRBJ2-1, with 14 bases aligning to TRBD2. CDR3 length: 16 residues. Germline values: CDR1 SGHTA, CDR2 FQGTGA. Unmatched junction bases numbered 9, after V lost 6 bases and J lost 8 bases.

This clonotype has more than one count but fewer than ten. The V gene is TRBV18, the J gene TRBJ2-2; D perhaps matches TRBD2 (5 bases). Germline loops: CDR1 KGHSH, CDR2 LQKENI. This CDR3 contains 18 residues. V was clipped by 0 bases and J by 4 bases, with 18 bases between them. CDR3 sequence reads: CASSPPSLAGRGTGELFF. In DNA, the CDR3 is TGTGCCAGCTCACCACCGTCGTTGGCCGGTCGGGGCACCGGGGAGCTGTTTTTT.

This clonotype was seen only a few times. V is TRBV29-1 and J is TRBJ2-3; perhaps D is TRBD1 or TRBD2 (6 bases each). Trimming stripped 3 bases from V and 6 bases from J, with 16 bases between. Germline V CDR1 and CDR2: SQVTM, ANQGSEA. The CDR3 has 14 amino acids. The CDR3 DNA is TGCAGCGTTGAGGGGGGCGAGGGGGTCGATACGCAGTATTTT. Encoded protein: CSVEGGEGVDTQYF.

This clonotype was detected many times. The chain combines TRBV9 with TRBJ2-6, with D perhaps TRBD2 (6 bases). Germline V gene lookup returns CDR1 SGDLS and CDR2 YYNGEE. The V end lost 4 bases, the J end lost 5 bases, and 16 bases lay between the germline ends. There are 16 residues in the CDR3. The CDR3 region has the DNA TGTGCCAGCAGCTCCACGGGGGACCTCTGGGCCAACGTCCTGACTTTC. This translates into CASSSTGDLWANVLTF.

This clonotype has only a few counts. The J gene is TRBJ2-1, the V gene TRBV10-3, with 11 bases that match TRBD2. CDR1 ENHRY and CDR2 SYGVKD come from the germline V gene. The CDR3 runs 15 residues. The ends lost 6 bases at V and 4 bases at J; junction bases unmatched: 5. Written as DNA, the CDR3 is TGTGCCATCAGGCCTCTAGCGGGGGGTTACAATGAGCAGTTCTTC. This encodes CAIRPLAGGYNEQFF.

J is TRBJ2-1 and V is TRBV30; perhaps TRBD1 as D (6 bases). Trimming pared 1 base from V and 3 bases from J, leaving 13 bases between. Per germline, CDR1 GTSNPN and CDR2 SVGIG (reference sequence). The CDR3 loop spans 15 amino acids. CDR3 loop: CAWSGLRGRYNEQFF. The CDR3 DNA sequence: TGTGCCTGGAGTGGCCTCAGGGGACGCTACAATGAGCAGTTCTTC.

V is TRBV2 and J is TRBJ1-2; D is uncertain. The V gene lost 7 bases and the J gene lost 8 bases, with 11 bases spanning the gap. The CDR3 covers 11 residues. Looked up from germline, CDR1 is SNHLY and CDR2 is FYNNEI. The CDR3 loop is CASTAGIGYTF. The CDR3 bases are TGTGCCAGCACCGCGGGGATAGGCTACACCTTC.